Each of the 19 T cell receptor beta chains below was sequenced from the same sample in a study of early T cells in non-severe SARS-CoV-2 infection. TCRdb passed the 5' RACE reads through MiXCR, listing each CDR3 protein once. The profile shows around 59,000 distinct CDR3 sequences, around 9.3% of them singletons. Material for sequencing was whole blood. The source is an adult who was a healthcare worker with PCR-confirmed SARS-CoV-2 infection or an uninfected control (not recorded which).

This clonotype has a single count. The V call is TRBV29-1, the J call TRBJ2-5; D gene ambiguous. V lost 6 bases to trimming and J lost 5 bases, with 13 bases between them. This CDR3 contains 12 residues. Germline-derived CDR1 and CDR2 are SQVTM and ANQGSEA. DNA for the CDR3: TGCAGCGTCCTAGGACGGGCGGAGACCCAGTACTTC. Protein sequence: CSVLGRAETQYF.

This clonotype occurred many times. This chain links TRBV27 with TRBJ2-3, with TRBD2 identical over 12 bases. The CDR3 spans 14 residues. Trimming at V came to 6 bases and at J to 3 bases, leaving 1 base not matched to a gene. CDR1 and CDR2 from the germline V gene are MNHEY and SMNVEV (reference sequence). This CDR3 is CASRTSGSTDTQYF. The DNA of the CDR3 is TGTGCCAGCAGGACTAGCGGGAGTACAGATACGCAGTATTTT.

This clonotype appeared a few times. The chain links TRBV6-2 or TRBV6-3 to TRBJ2-4; D is ambiguous. The CDR3 contains 13 residues. Trimming left V 0 bases short and J 7 bases short, with 7 bases between. The germline V gene has CDR1 MNHEY and CDR2 SVGEGT. The CDR3 coding sequence is TGTGCCAGCAGTTACTCGGCCCGGAACATTCAGTACTTC. Translation: CASSYSARNIQYF.

This clonotype appeared many times. This chain joins TRBV20-1 and TRBJ1-2; D is possibly TRBD1 (6 bases). CDR3 length equals 12 residues. Germline CDR1 DFQATT, CDR2 SNEGSKA (reference sequence). Trimming stripped 0 bases from V and 6 bases from J, with 8 bases between. The CDR3 protein is CSAREQGDGYTF. CDR3 in DNA: TGCAGTGCTAGAGAACAGGGTGATGGCTACACCTTC.

This clonotype was counted ten times or more. The chain uses TRBV12-3 or TRBV12-4 and TRBJ2-1, with a tentative D call TRBD1 (6 bases). This CDR3 has 15 residues. V was pared by 4 bases and J by 0 bases, with 10 bases between. This CDR3 is CASSSRGSSYNEQFF. The CDR3 DNA follows: TGTGCCAGCAGTTCCAGGGGATCCTCCTACAATGAGCAGTTCTTC.

This clonotype has only a few counts. The chain uses TRBV14 and TRBJ1-5, with TRBD1 matching over 9 bases. CDR1 and CDR2 from the germline V gene are SGHDN and FVKESK. The CDR3 is 15 residues long. V was pared by 1 base and J by 4 bases, with 2 bases of the junction left unmatched. The CDR3 bases are TGTGCCAGCAGCCAAGGAGGGACAGGGAATCAGCCCCAGCATTTT. Residues: CASSQGGTGNQPQHF. Full variable domain (outside the CDR3, taken from reference TRBV14 and TRBJ1-5): EAGVTQFPSHSVIEKGQTVTLRCDPISGHDNLYWYRRVMGKEIKFLLHFVKESKQDESGMPNNRFLAERTGGTYSTLKVQPAELEDSGVYFCASSQGGTGNQPQHFGDGTRLSIL.

This clonotype has at least ten counts. J is TRBJ1-2 and V is TRBV27; 7 nucleotides line up with TRBD1. The germline CDR1 and CDR2 sequences are MNHEY and SMNVEV (reference sequence). This CDR3 region has 15 residues. V shed 2 bases, J shed 4 bases, and the junction held 7 bases outside the gene matches. CDR3 coding DNA: TGTGCCAGCAGTTTAAGGGGGCAGAGCTTCTATGGCTACACCTTC. Translated: CASSLRGQSFYGYTF.

The genes are TRBV18 and TRBJ1-1; no firm D call. The CDR3 contains 14 residues. V was shortened by 3 bases and J by 0 bases, with 8 bases between the two germline ends. The germline V gene encodes CDR1 KGHSH and CDR2 LQKENI. DNA for the CDR3: TGTGCCAGCTCACCCCCGGCGGTGAACACTGAAGCTTTCTTT. The encoded protein is CASSPPAVNTEAFF.

This clonotype came up many times. The V call is TRBV7-2, the J call TRBJ1-1; D gene unclear. The CDR3 contains 14 residues. Germline V gives CDR1 SGHTA, CDR2 FQGNSA. V was pared by 1 base and J by 0 bases, with 6 bases between. The CDR3 loop reads CASSLDDLNTEAFF. CDR3 DNA: TGTGCCAGCAGCTTAGATGACCTGAACACTGAAGCTTTCTTT.

Many counts were recorded for this clonotype. The genes are TRBV4-3 and TRBJ1-1, with D perhaps TRBD1 (6 bases). Germline V gene sequence: CDR1 LGHNA, CDR2 YSLEER. This CDR3 contains 15 residues. V dropped 3 bases and J dropped 5 bases, with 16 bases sitting between them. The CDR3 sequence: CASSQDIQGWTEAFF. Written as DNA, the CDR3 is TGCGCCAGCAGCCAGGATATACAGGGTTGGACTGAAGCTTTCTTT.

This clonotype has just a few counts. Since a much larger clone is just one base distant, this may be a read error. The genes are TRBV13 and TRBJ2-6; unclear D gene. Trimming shortened V by 8 bases and J by 0 bases, and 5 bases separated the two germline ends. This CDR3 has 13 amino acids. Per germline, CDR1 PRHDT and CDR2 FYEKMQ (reference sequence). The CDR3 loop reads CASQRSGANVLTF. DNA of the CDR3: TGTGCCAGCCAGCGCTCTGGGGCCAACGTCCTGACTTTC.

This clonotype has a count of ten or more. CDR3 sequence: CSARGLAAYEQYF. The CDR3 DNA sequence: TGCAGTGCTAGGGGACTAGCGGCCTACGAGCAGTACTTC. This chain links TRBV20-1 with TRBJ2-7; TRBD2 matches 11 bases. The V gene end was trimmed by 3 bases and the J gene end by 2 bases; junction bases not matched to a gene: 0. The CDR3 has 13 amino acids. Germline V gene data show CDR1 as DFQATT and CDR2 as SNEGSKA (reference sequence).

The table lists this clonotype with a few counts. The chain couples TRBV7-8 to TRBJ1-6; D is possibly TRBD1 (6 bases). This CDR3 comprises 16 residues. CDR1 SGHVS and CDR2 FQNEAQ come from the germline V gene. Trimming took off 7 bases at V and 7 bases at J, with 20 bases between the two ends. CDR3 nucleotide sequence: TGTGCCAGCATCCCCCGGGGGGGGGCGCAGAATTCACCCCTCCACTTT. Amino acids: CASIPRGGAQNSPLHF.

The chain couples TRBV13 to TRBJ2-2; D ambiguous. V was shortened by 5 bases and J by 6 bases, with 19 bases between the two germline ends. This CDR3 has 16 amino acids. CDR1 is PRHDT, CDR2 FYEKMQ, per germline (reference sequence). CDR3 residues: CASSLRRTTTAGELFF. In nucleotides, the CDR3 is TGTGCCAGCAGCCTCCGGCGGACCACAACCGCCGGGGAGCTGTTTTTT.

This clonotype was seen at least ten times. The chain links TRBV29-1 to TRBJ2-2; possible D gene TRBD1, 6 bases. Germline values: CDR1 SQVTM, CDR2 ANQGSEA. V dropped 3 bases and J dropped 5 bases, with 10 bases sitting between them. The CDR3 spans 13 residues. CDR3 loop: CSVDDRKTGELFF. The CDR3 nucleotides are TGCAGCGTTGATGACAGGAAGACCGGGGAGCTGTTTTTT.

This clonotype was counted a few times. The J gene is TRBJ1-2, the V gene TRBV18, with 12 nucleotides matching TRBD1. The CDR3 has 15 amino acids. In germline, CDR1 is KGHSH, CDR2 LQKENI. The V gene end was trimmed by 6 bases and the J gene end by 0 bases; junction bases not matched to a gene: 2. The CDR3 DNA follows: TGTGCCAGCTCGGGGACAGGGGGCTCTAACTATGGCTACACCTTC. It is translated as CASSGTGGSNYGYTF.

In this sample, this clonotype turned up many times. The chain has TRBV12-3 or TRBV12-4 and TRBJ1-5; 9 nucleotides line up with TRBD1. V dropped 6 bases and J dropped 5; count of bases not matched to a gene: 8. The CDR3 length is 15 residues. The CDR3 reads CASRRTGDTYQPQHF. The CDR3 DNA follows: TGTGCCAGCAGGCGGACAGGGGACACTTATCAGCCCCAGCATTTT.

This rearrangement joins TRBV7-2 to TRBJ2-7, with a weak D call TRBD1 (5 bases). This CDR3 region has 14 residues. Looked up from germline, CDR1 is SGHTA and CDR2 is FQGNSA. Trimming pared 1 base from V and 3 bases from J, leaving 10 bases between. CDR3 amino acids: CASSLGAGFYEQYF. CDR3 DNA sequence: TGTGCCAGCAGCTTAGGGGCAGGGTTCTACGAGCAGTACTTC.

The sample holds a few counts of this clonotype. CDR3 amino acids: CASSGFSRGTGELFF. The CDR3 DNA reads TGTGCCAGCAGTGGTTTCTCTAGGGGTACCGGGGAGCTGTTTTTT. V and J are TRBV27 and TRBJ2-2; TRBD1 is a possible D gene (5 bases). The V end lost 5 bases, the J end lost 5 bases, and 15 bases lay between the germline ends. The germline V gene encodes CDR1 MNHEY and CDR2 SMNVEV (reference sequence). This CDR3 is 15 amino acids long.